The 17 T cell receptor beta chains below come from one sample, sequenced in a study of early T cells in non-severe SARS-CoV-2 infection. MiXCR was run by TCRdb on the 5' RACE reads, yielding one entry per CDR3 protein. The table has 34,000 or so distinct CDR3 sequences, about 10% seen once. Sequenced input: whole blood. The receptors originated from an adult who was a healthcare worker with PCR-confirmed SARS-CoV-2 infection or an uninfected control (not recorded which).

This clonotype was recorded at least ten times. For the CDR3, the DNA is TGTGCCAGCAGCCTTGGATCAGTCAGGGGTGAAAAACTGTTTTTT. It encodes CASSLGSVRGEKLFF. The chain links TRBV7-9 to TRBJ1-4, with TRBD1 as a possible D gene (6 bases). V shed 5 bases and J shed 7 bases, with 17 bases lying between them. The CDR3 runs 15 residues. Germline-derived CDR1 and CDR2 are SEHNR and FQNEAQ (reference sequence).

This clonotype has ten or more counts. The genes are TRBV29-1 and TRBJ1-1, with D uncertain. The CDR3 extends over 12 amino acids. Germline V gene lookup returns CDR1 SQVTM and CDR2 ANQGSEA. V lost 7 bases, J lost 1 base, and 10 bases lay in between. Here the CDR3 DNA reads TGCAGCGGATCTTCCGGGAACACTGAAGCTTTCTTT. Translated: CSGSSGNTEAFF.

The chain employs TRBV19 and TRBJ2-1; D tentatively fits TRBD1 or TRBD2 (5 bases each). V lost 5 bases, J lost 0 bases, and 14 bases lay in between. This CDR3 is 16 amino acids long. The germline V gene has CDR1 LNHDA and CDR2 SQIVND (reference sequence). The CDR3 sequence is CASSLLLGTSYNEQFF. The DNA of the CDR3 is TGTGCCAGTAGTCTTCTCCTGGGGACCTCCTACAATGAGCAGTTCTTC.

CDR3 sequence reads: CASSNANYGYTF. DNA for the CDR3: TGTGCTAGTTCAAACGCGAACTATGGCTACACCTTC. The chain recombines TRBV12-5 with TRBJ1-2; D call uncertain. The CDR3 extends over 12 amino acids. Deletions cut 8 bases from V and 2 bases from J, with 9 bases between. Germline lookup yields CDR1 LGHNT and CDR2 FRNRAP.

This clonotype has at least ten counts. The DNA for the CDR3 is TGTGCCAGCAGTCTCGGACGGGGGGAGACCCAGTACTTC. The encoded protein is CASSLGRGETQYF. J is TRBJ2-5 and V is TRBV12-3 or TRBV12-4, with D possibly being TRBD2 (6 bases). CDR3 length: 13 residues. Trimming removed 5 bases at V and 5 bases at J, with 12 bases between.

The sample holds many counts of this clonotype. This rearrangement joins TRBV7-8 to TRBJ2-5; D is ambiguous. This CDR3 is built from 14 residues. From germline, CDR1 is SGHVS and CDR2 FQNEAQ. Trimming stripped 2 bases from V and 7 bases from J, with 14 bases between. The DNA for the CDR3 is TGTGCCAGCAGCTTACGCCGCGCAAACGCGACCCAGTACTTC. This encodes CASSLRRANATQYF.

This clonotype came up many times. The CDR3 DNA follows: TGTGCCAGCAGCTTACAAACCTTGAGCTCCTACGAGCAGTACTTC. It translates to CASSLQTLSSYEQYF. The chain couples TRBV7-2 to TRBJ2-7; no reliable D call. The CDR3 runs 15 residues. V lost 2 bases and J lost 0, with 11 bases in between. Looked up from germline, CDR1 is SGHTA and CDR2 is FQGNSA.

This clonotype was picked up many times. CDR3 in amino acids: CASSSQGDRGYEQYF. CDR3 in DNA: TGTGCCAGCTCATCCCAGGGGGACAGGGGCTACGAGCAGTACTTC. This chain uses TRBV18 with TRBJ2-7; 10 bases match TRBD1. This CDR3 comprises 15 residues. Germline-derived CDR1 and CDR2 are KGHSH and LQKENI. V trimming: 5 bases; J trimming: 3 bases; junction bases outside the gene matches: 7.

The table lists this clonotype with a few counts. The J gene is TRBJ2-1, the V gene TRBV6-2 or TRBV6-3, with 9 bases lining up with TRBD2. CDR3 length equals 16 residues. With V trimmed by 6 bases and J by 8 bases, 14 bases remained unmatched. The germline gives CDR1 MNHEY, CDR2 SVGEGT. The CDR3 DNA sequence: TGTGCCAGCAGCGGGGGGAGGACTAGCGCGAAATATGAGCAGTTCTTC. Protein product: CASSGGRTSAKYEQFF.

This clonotype was detected ten times or more. The chain links TRBV3-1 to TRBJ1-5; tentatively, D is TRBD1 (5 bases). Trimming left V 3 bases short and J 5 bases short, with 14 bases between. Germline CDR1 is LGHDT and CDR2 is YNNKEL (reference sequence). The CDR3 consists of 15 residues. In nucleotides, the CDR3 is TGTGCCAGCAGCCAGGGAGGGGCGAGTCATCAGCCCCAGCATTTT. Protein product: CASSQGGASHQPQHF.

In its sample, this clonotype was seen many times. V usage is TRBV11-2 and J usage is TRBJ1-2; unclear D gene. CDR1 and CDR2 (germline): SGHAT, FQNNGV. V was cut by 4 bases and J by 8 bases, with 11 bases left in between. The CDR3 extends over 12 amino acids. The chain's CDR3 is CASSYWGEGYTF. The CDR3 DNA sequence: TGTGCCAGCAGCTACTGGGGAGAAGGCTACACCTTC.

The CDR3 loop is CASSFSVSNQPQHF. CDR3 DNA sequence: TGTGCCAGCAGTTTTAGCGTTAGCAATCAGCCCCAGCATTTT. The chain employs TRBV12-3 or TRBV12-4 and TRBJ1-5; D remains ambiguous. V lost 3 bases, J lost 0 bases, and 6 bases lay in between. The CDR3 is 14 residues long.

This clonotype was detected only a few times. V gene TRBV12-3 or TRBV12-4 combines with J gene TRBJ1-5; D is ambiguous. There are 13 residues in the CDR3. V was cut by 1 base and J by 6 bases, with 7 bases left in between. CDR3 sequence: CASSLGGPQPQHF. The CDR3 region has the DNA TGTGCCAGCAGTTTAGGGGGTCCTCAGCCCCAGCATTTT.

This clonotype was detected only a few times. This CDR3 reads CASSESGHRYEQYF. CDR3 nucleotides: TGCGCCAGCAGTGAATCGGGACACCGGTACGAGCAGTACTTC. The rearrangement joins TRBV10-1 to TRBJ2-7; tentative D call: TRBD1 (6 bases). CDR1 and CDR2 (germline): WNHNN, SYGVQD (reference sequence). With 3 bases removed from V and 4 bases from J, the gap between germline ends came to 13 bases. The CDR3 is made up of 14 amino acids.

In this sample, this clonotype turned up a few times. The chain employs TRBV7-7 and TRBJ2-5; D gene uncertain. The CDR3 totals 13 residues. CDR1 and CDR2 (germline): SSHAT, FNYEAQ (reference sequence). Between the trimmed V and J ends, which lost 2 bases and 2 bases, there was a span of 6 bases. CDR3 residues: CASSLLLQETQYF. CDR3 coding DNA: TGTGCCAGCAGCTTACTCTTACAAGAGACCCAGTACTTC.

This clonotype has just a few counts. A much larger clone differs from this one at a single base, so this may be a read error. V and J are TRBV27 and TRBJ1-6, with TRBD1 as a possible D gene (6 bases). V lost 5 bases and J lost 3, with 20 bases in between. The CDR3 covers 18 residues. Germline CDR1 reads MNHEY; CDR2 reads SMNVEV (reference sequence). The chain's CDR3 is CASSPNQQGRGYNSPLHF. In DNA form, the CDR3 reads TGTGCCAGCAGTCCCAACCAACAGGGTCGAGGCTATAATTCACCCCTCCACTTT.

The V call is TRBV7-9, the J call TRBJ2-1; 7 nucleotides match TRBD1. Germline loops: CDR1 SEHNR, CDR2 FQNEAQ (reference sequence). This CDR3 contains 14 residues. With 5 bases clipped from V and 6 bases from J, the junction kept 7 bases outside the gene matches. Here the CDR3 DNA reads TGTGCCAGCAGCCGAAAGGGGGCGGTCAATGAGCAGTTCTTC. Translated: CASSRKGAVNEQFF.